This TCR beta chain derives from a study of cytomegalovirus exposure and HLA in healthy donors. The CDR3 spans 14 residues. Trimming pared 6 bases from V and 2 bases from J, leaving 13 bases between. CDR1 and CDR2 (germline): MDHEN, SYDVKM. PCR employed 60 Vbeta and 13 Jbeta primers. Libraries were prepared by immunoSEQ multiplex PCR; TCRdb keeps only in-frame clonotypes and omits some of them. The sample includes 110,000 to 150,000 clones, approximately 84% seen only once; the top ten take roughly 9.9%. As concerns this clone: As yet, its antigen is unknown.

Study results and limitations: In vitro experiments confirmed that three CMV-associated chains were specific for CMV antigens. Later analysis showed TCR association rates varying by HLA locus, highest for DRB1 and lowest for HLA-C. Further analysis was carried out later, and it showed several of the most significant clusters appearing linked to common viral pathogens. Later analysis showed most CMV-associated TCR beta chains appearing HLA-restricted.

The origin of this receptor is a woman aged 55-70 years in good health and CMV-seropositive. The sequenced sample was PBMCs. The chain couples TRBV28 to TRBJ2-5; a weak D match, TRBD1 (6 bases). Here the CDR3 reads CASSGTPIQETQYF. The DNA for the CDR3 is TGTGCCAGCAGCGGGACACCGATTCAAGAGACCCAGTACTTC.